This TCR beta chain was captured by sequencing in a study of blood T cells in healthy people across ages. PCR was performed a second time for roughly 7 to 11 cycles using a sample-barcoded 5' primer and a J-beta primer mix. Every cDNA molecule carried a tag from a template-switch adaptor bearing 12 random nucleotides. Individual samples furnished no less than 3 million CDR3-containing paired-end reads apiece. TCRdb re-derived calls from the 5' RACE reads in MiXCR, one entry per CDR3 protein. The table lists over a million distinct CDR3 sequences, 40% to 50% of them singletons, with 7.9% in the top ten. The CDR3 extends over 11 amino acids. The germline gives CDR1 DFQATT, CDR2 SNEGSKA (reference sequence). V lost 3 bases and J lost 12, with 14 bases in between.

The chain carries TRBV20-1 and TRBJ1-1, with a tentative D call TRBD1 (6 bases). Sequences were obtained from blood. This TCR derives from a woman aged 18-30 years in good health. The CDR3 reads CSASSRGQSFF. For the CDR3, the DNA is TGCAGTGCTAGTTCCAGGGGTCAATCTTTCTTT.